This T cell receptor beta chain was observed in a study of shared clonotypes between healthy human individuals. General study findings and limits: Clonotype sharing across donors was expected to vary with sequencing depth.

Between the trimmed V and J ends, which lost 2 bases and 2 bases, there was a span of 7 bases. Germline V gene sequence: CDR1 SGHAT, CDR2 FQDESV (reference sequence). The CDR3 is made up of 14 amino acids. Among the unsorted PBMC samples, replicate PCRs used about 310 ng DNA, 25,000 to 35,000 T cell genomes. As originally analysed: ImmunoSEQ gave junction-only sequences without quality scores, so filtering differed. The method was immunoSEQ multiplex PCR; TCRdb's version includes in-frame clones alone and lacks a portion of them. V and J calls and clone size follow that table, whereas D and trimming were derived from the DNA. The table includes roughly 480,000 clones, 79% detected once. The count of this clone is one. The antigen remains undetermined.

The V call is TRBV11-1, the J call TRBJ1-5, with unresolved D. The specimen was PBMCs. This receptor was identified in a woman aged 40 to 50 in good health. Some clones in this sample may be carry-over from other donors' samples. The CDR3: CASSLSGGNQPQHF. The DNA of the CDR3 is TGTGCCAGCAGCTTATCTGGGGGCAATCAGCCCCAGCATTTT.